Below, 18 T cell receptor beta chains from the same sample are listed, as sequenced in a study of identical twins. TCRdb re-derived calls from the 5' RACE reads in MiXCR, one entry per CDR3 protein. The table has more than 350,000 distinct CDR3 sequences, about 10% seen once; the top ten hold roughly 8.7%. Specimen: naive T cells sorted from blood. These TCRs come from a woman in her 50s in good health.

This clonotype was detected only a few times. The gene calls are TRBV7-9 and TRBJ2-3, with 11 bases fitting TRBD1. There are 17 residues in the CDR3. CDR1 and CDR2 (germline): SEHNR, FQNEAQ (reference sequence). The trim removed 4 bases at V and 0 bases at J, leaving 6 bases unmatched. As DNA, the CDR3 is TGTGCCAGCAGCTCGCCTGGACAGGGGGCGAGCACAGATACGCAGTATTTT. Amino acids: CASSSPGQGASTDTQYF.

Only one count was recorded for this clonotype. The rearrangement uses TRBV11-3 and TRBJ2-1, with D unresolved. The CDR3 consists of 14 residues. The germline gives CDR1 SGHNT, CDR2 YENEEA. V dropped 3 bases and J dropped 3 bases, with 9 bases sitting between them. This CDR3 is CASSFARDYNEQFF. The CDR3 DNA is TGTGCCAGCAGCTTTGCGAGAGACTACAATGAGCAGTTCTTC.

This clonotype was counted ten times or more. J is TRBJ1-6 and V is TRBV12-3 or TRBV12-4, with a tentative D call TRBD1 (6 bases). This CDR3 contains 13 residues. V dropped 6 bases and J dropped 10 bases, with 13 bases sitting between them. The CDR3 DNA reads as TGTGCCAGCAGGGACAGAGGAGACTCACCCCTCCACTTT. Encoded protein: CASRDRGDSPLHF.

The J gene is TRBJ2-1, the V gene TRBV29-1, with 12 bases matching TRBD2. The CDR3 sequence is 14 residues long. The ends lost 2 bases at V and 8 bases at J; junction bases unmatched: 4. The germline CDR1 and CDR2 sequences are SQVTM and ANQGSEA. The CDR3 coding sequence is TGCAGCGTTGAACCTAGCGGGAGGGTCTATGAGCAGTTCTTC. Its protein product is CSVEPSGRVYEQFF.

The chain combines TRBV18 with TRBJ2-1; D uncertain. The length of the CDR3 is 17 residues. V lost 3 bases to trimming and J lost 5 bases, with 20 bases between them. CDR1 and CDR2 from the germline V gene are KGHSH and LQKENI. The CDR3 here is CASSPPRCTAKHNEQFF. The DNA for the CDR3 is TGTGCCAGCTCACCCCCACGGTGTACTGCAAAACACAATGAGCAGTTCTTC.

The chain employs TRBV20-1 and TRBJ2-7; maybe TRBD2 (6 bases). Germline CDR1 DFQATT, CDR2 SNEGSKA (reference sequence). The CDR3 has 13 amino acids. With 1 base removed from V and 4 bases from J, the gap between germline ends came to 11 bases. The CDR3 here is CSARGDSSYEQYV. CDR3 bases: TGCAGTGCTAGAGGGGACTCTTCTTACGAGCAGTACGTC.

This rearrangement joins TRBV4-1 to TRBJ2-7; D gene uncertain. Germline V gene data show CDR1 as MGHRA and CDR2 as YSYEKL. The ends were cut back, 1 base at V and 4 bases at J, with 11 bases in the middle. The CDR3 length is 14 residues. CDR3 DNA sequence: TGCGCCAGCAGCCAAGGGGCGAACCAGTACGAGCAGTACGTC. It codes for CASSQGANQYEQYV.

This chain joins TRBV30 and TRBJ1-4; no definite D call. V was clipped by 2 bases and J by 0 bases, with 10 bases between them. This CDR3 region has 15 residues. Germline CDR1 is GTSNPN and CDR2 is SVGIG (reference sequence). CDR3 coding DNA: TGTGCCTGGAGTTCCGGACGTACAACTAATGAAAAACTGTTTTTT. Translated, it gives CAWSSGRTTNEKLFF.

Ten or more counts support this clonotype. This rearrangement joins TRBV12-3 or TRBV12-4 to TRBJ1-4; D ambiguous. The CDR3 has 12 residues. Trimming stripped 2 bases from V and 5 bases from J, with 3 bases between. DNA for the CDR3: TGTGCCAGCAGTTTAACAAATGAAAAACTGTTTTTT. It codes for CASSLTNEKLFF.

Details on this clonotype: A much larger clone lies a single base off, so this may be a read error. The chain links TRBV12-3 or TRBV12-4 to TRBJ2-1, with D possibly being TRBD1 (6 bases). This CDR3 comprises 17 residues. V gave up 2 bases and J gave up 3 bases, with 17 bases separating them. The CDR3 DNA sequence: TGTGCCAGCAGTTTACGACCAACAGGGCTAAGCTACAATGAGCAGTTCTTC. Translation: CASSLRPTGLSYNEQFF.

This clonotype came up many times. The chain joins TRBV27 to TRBJ2-1; D might be TRBD2 (6 bases). The CDR3 is 13 amino acids. Deletions cut 2 bases from V and 10 bases from J, with 12 bases between. The germline CDR1 and CDR2 sequences are MNHEY and SMNVEV (reference sequence). Here the CDR3 reads CASSLVSGGEQFF. The CDR3 region has the DNA TGTGCCAGCAGTTTAGTTAGCGGCGGCGAGCAGTTCTTC.

The V and J genes are TRBV29-1 and TRBJ1-6; D uncertain. This CDR3 contains 12 residues. V was shortened by 4 bases and J by 10 bases, with 11 bases between the two germline ends. The germline gives CDR1 SQVTM, CDR2 ANQGSEA. This CDR3 reads CSVGHGESPLHF. DNA for the CDR3: TGCAGCGTTGGGCACGGAGAGTCACCCCTCCACTTT. Complete variable domain (other parts from reference TRBV29-1 and TRBJ1-6): SAVISQKPSRDICQRGTSLTIQCQVDSQVTMMFWYRQQPGQSLTLIATANQGSEATYESGFVIDKFPISRPNLTFSTLTVSNMSPEDSSIYLCSVGHGESPLHFGNGTRLTVT.

Only a few counts were recorded for this clonotype. V and J are TRBV12-3 or TRBV12-4 and TRBJ2-3; 7 bases are a match to TRBD1. The junction had 7 bases not matched to a gene; V was cut back by 3 bases and J by 13 bases. The CDR3 runs 12 residues. CDR3 DNA: TGTGCCAGCAGTTTCGATCCCCAGGGGGAGTATTTT. It yields the protein CASSFDPQGEYF.

This clonotype was detected a few times. This chain links TRBV12-3 or TRBV12-4 with TRBJ2-1; D may be TRBD1 (6 bases). The CDR3 runs 15 residues. V gave up 6 bases and J gave up 4 bases, with 16 bases separating them. As DNA, the CDR3 is TGTGCCAGCAGCCTTAGCGACCAGGGGTACAATGAGCAGTTCTTC. Protein product: CASSLSDQGYNEQFF.

This clonotype has only a few counts. J is TRBJ1-2 and V is TRBV24-1, with 7 bases fitting TRBD1. Germline CDR1 and CDR2: KGHDR and SFDVKD. The CDR3 has 14 amino acids. Unmatched junction bases numbered 5, after V lost 7 bases and J lost 1 base. The CDR3 region is CATRSGQDNYGYTF. The CDR3 nucleotides read TGTGCCACCAGAAGCGGACAGGATAACTATGGCTACACCTTC.

The chain is built from TRBV4-1 and TRBJ2-2; D gene ambiguous. There are 15 residues in the CDR3. Trimming stripped 2 bases from V and 1 base from J, with 8 bases between. The germline gives CDR1 MGHRA, CDR2 YSYEKL. Here the CDR3 reads CASSQPHMNTGELFF. The CDR3 DNA sequence: TGCGCCAGCAGCCAACCCCATATGAACACCGGGGAGCTGTTTTTT.

This clonotype showed up just a few times. J is TRBJ2-2 and V is TRBV30; D is possibly TRBD2 (5 bases). Germline CDR1 GTSNPN, CDR2 SVGIG (reference sequence). The CDR3 is 14 residues long. Trimming cost V 3 bases and J 2 bases, with 10 bases left between them. CDR3 sequence: CAWSLAYNTGELFF. The DNA for the CDR3 is TGTGCCTGGAGCTTAGCGTACAACACCGGGGAGCTGTTTTTT.

This clonotype has ten or more counts. The chain carries TRBV4-1 and TRBJ1-5; no firm D call. V lost 1 base and J 4 bases, leaving 5 bases between the germline ends. The germline V gene encodes CDR1 MGHRA and CDR2 YSYEKL. The CDR3 is 13 amino acids. In DNA form, the CDR3 reads TGCGCCAGCAGCCAAGCACCGAATCAGCCCCAGCATTTT. Encoded protein: CASSQAPNQPQHF.